What follows describes a single T cell receptor beta chain. This receptor's antigen is unknown. The record has no base qualities; no much larger clone is one base away. Libraries were built with the immunoSEQ multiplex PCR assay. Alongside multiparametric flow cytometry, deep sequencing of rearranged TCR beta loci was used to profile the T cell repertoires. TCRdb carries this immuneACCESS record with in-frame sequences only. Its versions omit some clonotypes, under half of them owing to an unresolved V gene in the studies checked, with the rest unexplained. Recorded for this sample are fewer than 70,000 clones; about 89% of them occurred a single time. The ten largest clones take up 9.5% to 14% of the sample. The germline V gene specifies SGDLS as CDR1 and YYNGEE as CDR2. V gives up 0 bases and J gives up 4 bases, and the segment between their germline ends measures 17 bases. There are 17 amino acids in the CDR3, from cysteine to phenylalanine inclusive. CDR3 DNA only is kept here, 51 bases in frame from base 1.

The data were obtained in a study of lymphopenia after photon versus proton radiotherapy (dated by TCRdb to between 2017 and 2020). The study in broad terms: The study compared the immunological effects of photon versus proton radiation therapy in patients with gastrointestinal tumors who developed high-grade lymphopenia. The 20 patients in the cohort had gastrointestinal tumors, were treated with either photon or proton therapy, and subsequently developed lymphopenia. The goal of the study was to characterize the differences between the two radiation modalities in how they affect the immune system.

Overall study results and their limits: Once the lymphocyte count had reached its nadir, the repertoires of photon-treated patients showed oligoclonal expansion, particularly of CD8+ Temra cells, and this expansion drove the decline in diversity. During treatment, patients who received photon therapy lost naive T cells and TCR diversity and gained effector/memory populations, whereas patients who received proton therapy remained relatively stable. The authors looked at the survival association only in patients who died, and they framed better survival with proton therapy as a possibility rather than a demonstrated result. Across the cohort, an inverse correlation was found between a larger post-nadir drop in TCR diversity and overall survival time among patients who died.

This TCR came from a man older than 75 with esophageal cancer. This sequence uses TRBV9 and TRBJ2-1; matching of 5 bases hints at TRBD2 as the D gene. Sequenced here: peripheral blood, sampled from a patient treated with proton-based radiotherapy. This receptor has the CDR3 CASSVGGLAHKYNEQFF. At the DNA level, the sequence is TGTGCCAGCAGCGTAGGTGGCCTAGCCCACAAGTACAATGAGCAGTTCTTC.